One TCR beta chain is described in this entry. No antigen is known for it. The CDR3 length is 16 residues. The junction had 12 bases not matched to a gene; V was cut back by 5 bases and J by 3 bases. Germline assignment: CDR1 MDHEN and CDR2 SYDVKM. The entry originates in a study of cytomegalovirus exposure and HLA in healthy donors. Study-wide results and caveats: Among the CMV-associated chains, a few were confirmed in vitro as specific for CMV antigens. A list of approximately 160 TCR beta chains associated with cytomegalovirus was given.

The table came from immunoSEQ multiplex PCR; TCRdb's copy has only in-frame clones and leaves some out. Of tens of thousands of clones in the sample, roughly nine tenths were seen once. The donors belonged to the roughly 130-subject validation cohort, separate from the roughly 670-subject first cohort. The receptor was derived from a woman in her late teens or twenties in good health and CMV-seronegative. The rearrangement uses TRBV28 and TRBJ2-7, with TRBD1 matching 8 bases. Material for sequencing was PBMCs. The CDR3 coding sequence is TGTGCCAGCAGTCAGCCAGGGGGCCTAACGCTCTACGAGCAGTACTTC. The encoded protein is CASSQPGGLTLYEQYF.